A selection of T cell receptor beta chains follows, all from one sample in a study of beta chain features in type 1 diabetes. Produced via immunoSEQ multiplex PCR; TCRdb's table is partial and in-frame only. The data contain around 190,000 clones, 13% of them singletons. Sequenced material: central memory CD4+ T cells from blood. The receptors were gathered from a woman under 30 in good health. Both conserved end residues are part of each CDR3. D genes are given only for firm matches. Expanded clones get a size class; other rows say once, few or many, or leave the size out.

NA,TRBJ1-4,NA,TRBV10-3,TGTGCCATCGCGTCTGGGGAGAATGAAAAACTGTTTTTT,CAIASGENEKLFF
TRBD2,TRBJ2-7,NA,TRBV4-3,TGCGCCAGCAGCTTAGCGGGAGGGCCGTTGAGCGAGCAGTACTTC,CASSLAGGPLSEQYF
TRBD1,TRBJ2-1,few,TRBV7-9,TGTGCCAGCAGCTTACATGACAGGGGATCGTATGAGCAGTTCTTC,CASSLHDRGSYEQFF
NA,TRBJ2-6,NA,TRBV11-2,TGTGCCAGCAGCCCCAGCGGTGTCTCATACTCTGGGGCCAACGTCCTGACTTTC,CASSPSGVSYSGANVLTF
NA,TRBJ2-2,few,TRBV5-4,TGTGCCAGCAGCCGCTTACAGAACACCGGGGAGCTGTTTTTT,CASSRLQNTGELFF
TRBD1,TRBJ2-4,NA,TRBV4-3,TGCGCCAGCGCAGGGACAGGGGCGCCCAATTTGGACAAAAACATTCAGTACTTC,CASAGTGAPNLDKNIQYF
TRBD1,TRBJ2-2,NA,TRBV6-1,TGTGCCAGCAGCGGGACAGGGGATGCCGGGGAGCTGTTTTTT,CASSGTGDAGELFF
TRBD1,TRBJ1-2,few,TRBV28,TGTGCCAGCAGGACGACGGGACAGGGTACCGTCTATGGCTACACCTTC,CASRTTGQGTVYGYTF
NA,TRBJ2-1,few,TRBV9,TGTGCCAGCAGCGTCACTAGCATAGGTGAGCAGTTCTTC,CASSVTSIGEQFF
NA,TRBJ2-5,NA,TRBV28,TGTGCCAGCAGTTACCTAGGGACCCAGTACTTC,CASSYLGTQYF
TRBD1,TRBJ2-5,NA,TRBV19,TGTGCCAGTGCCGGGACAGGGAGGGAGACCCAGTACTTC,CASAGTGRETQYF
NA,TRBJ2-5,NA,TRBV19,TGTGCCAGTAGTATGGTGACTCCCGAGACCCAGTACTTC,CASSMVTPETQYF
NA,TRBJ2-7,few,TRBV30,TGTGCCTGGAGTGTTTCGGGATGGTCCTACGAGCAGTACTTC,CAWSVSGWSYEQYF
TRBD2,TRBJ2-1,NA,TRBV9,TGTGCCAGCAGCGTAGATAGCGGGAGATACAATGAGCAGTTCTTC,CASSVDSGRYNEQFF
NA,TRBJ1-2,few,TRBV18,TGTGCCAGCTCACCACCAGCATGGGGCCATGGCTACACCTTC,CASSPPAWGHGYTF
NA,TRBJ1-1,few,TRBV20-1,TGCAGTTTCTCAGGGAACACTGAAGCTTTCTTT,CSFSGNTEAFF
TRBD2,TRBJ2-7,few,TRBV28,TGTGCCAGCAGGGTGGGAGGGTACGAGCAGTACTTC,CASRVGGYEQYF
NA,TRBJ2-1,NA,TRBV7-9,TGTGCCAGCAGCTTAGATCTGGAGGGGCAGTTCTTC,CASSLDLEGQFF
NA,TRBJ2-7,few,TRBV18,TGTGCCAGCTCACCACTTCGAGACTCCCCGATCGAGCAGTACTTC,CASSPLRDSPIEQYF
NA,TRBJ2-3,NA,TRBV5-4,TGTGCCAGCAGCTTTTGGGGCGGTATGACAGATACGCAGTATTTT,CASSFWGGMTDTQYF
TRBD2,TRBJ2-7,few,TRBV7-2,TGTGCCAGCAGCGAAAAGCGGGAGCCATCCTACGAGCAGTACTTC,CASSEKREPSYEQYF
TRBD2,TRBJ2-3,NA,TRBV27,TGTGCCAGCAGTCTAGGGACTAGGACAGATACGCAGTATTTT,CASSLGTRTDTQYF
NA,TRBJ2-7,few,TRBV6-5,TGTGCCAGCAGTTACCGCAGGGTCACCTACGAGCAGTACTTC,CASSYRRVTYEQYF
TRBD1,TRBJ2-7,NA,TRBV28,TGTGCCAGCAGGGGGACAGGGGTCTACGAGCAGTACTTC,CASRGTGVYEQYF
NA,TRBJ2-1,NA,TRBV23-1,TGCGCCAGCAGTCAACCCTCGTTTCATGAGCAGTTCTTC,CASSQPSFHEQFF
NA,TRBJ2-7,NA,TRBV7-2,TGTGCCAGCAGCTTTTACCCAGGGAACGAGCAGTACTTC,CASSFYPGNEQYF
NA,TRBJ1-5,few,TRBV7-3,TGTGCCAGCAGCTTGTCTCCGGGTATAGAGCCCCAGCATTTT,CASSLSPGIEPQHF
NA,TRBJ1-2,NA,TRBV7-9,TGTGCCAGCAGCCCCTACGAATTTGGCTACACCTTC,CASSPYEFGYTF
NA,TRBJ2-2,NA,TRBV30,TGTGCCCAGCTGGGGCAGGGGAGCACCGGGGAGCTGTTTTTT,CAQLGQGSTGELFF
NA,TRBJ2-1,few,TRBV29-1,TGCAGCGTTAGGAGACTCGAGGCCAATGAGCAGTTCTTC,CSVRRLEANEQFF
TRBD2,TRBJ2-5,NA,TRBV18,TGTGCCAGCTCACCCGGACTAGAAGAGACCCAGTACTTC,CASSPGLEETQYF
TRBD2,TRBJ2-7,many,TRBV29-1,TGCAGCGTCCGGCCGACTAGCGGGGAAACCTACGAGCAGTACTTC,CSVRPTSGETYEQYF
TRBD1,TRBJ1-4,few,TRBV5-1,TGCGCCAGCAGCCACGGGGACAGAACAACTAATGAAAAACTGTTTTTT,CASSHGDRTTNEKLFF